Listed here are 11 T cell receptor beta chains from one sample, sequenced in a study of cytomegalovirus exposure and HLA in healthy donors. PCR involved 60 Vbeta and 13 Jbeta primers. Sequenced by immunoSEQ multiplex PCR; TCRdb stores in-frame clones only, minus some. The profile shows 150,000 to 200,000 clones, more than 75% of them singletons. The specimen was PBMCs. Receptors originate from a woman aged 50 to 65 in good health and CMV-seronegative.

This clone was detected only a few times. This chain links TRBV6-6 with TRBJ1-1; 8 positions agree with TRBD1. CDR3 length: 16 residues. Losses at the gene ends were 4 bases for V and 1 base for J; bases not matched to a gene: 8. CDR1 is MNHNY and CDR2 is SVGAGI in the germline V gene (reference sequence). The CDR3 region is CASSSGQGSWNTEAFF. The CDR3 DNA is TGTGCCAGCAGTTCCGGACAGGGATCGTGGAACACTGAAGCTTTCTTT.

This clone was picked up a small number of times. The chain links TRBV27 to TRBJ1-1; D is possibly TRBD1 (5 bases). V was trimmed by 9 bases and J by 3 bases, leaving 8 bases between them. The CDR3 has 11 residues. Germline CDR1 reads MNHEY; CDR2 reads SMNVEV (reference sequence). The CDR3 DNA is TGTGCCAGTGCAGGGTACACTGAAGCTTTCTTT. Translation: CASAGYTEAFF.

The J gene is TRBJ2-5, the V gene TRBV5-4; 8 nucleotides line up with TRBD2. J lost 11 bases, V lost 5 bases, and 14 bases had no gene match. This CDR3 has 14 residues. Germline CDR1 is SGHNT and CDR2 is YYREEE (reference sequence). The CDR3 bases are TGTGCCAGCAGGGACCCCGGGACTAGTTATGAGCAGTACTTC. This codes for CASRDPGTSYEQYF.

This chain links TRBV9 with TRBJ2-1; TRBD2 agrees at 9 bases. The ends lost 0 bases at V and 6 bases at J; junction bases unmatched: 10. CDR1 and CDR2 from the germline V gene are SGDLS and YYNGEE. This CDR3 contains 17 residues. The CDR3 DNA is TGTGCCAGCAGCGTAGGATGGGGACTAGCATCCCCCAATGAGCAGTTCTTC. This codes for CASSVGWGLASPNEQFF.

Comment on this clone: The same CDR3 arises from other DNA sequences in this sample as well. The genes are TRBV7-2 and TRBJ1-4; weak D call: TRBD1 (5 bases). Trimming shortened V by 0 bases and J by 3 bases, and 8 bases separated the two germline ends. The CDR3 covers 15 residues. Germline CDR1 and CDR2: SGHTA and FQGNSA. CDR3 residues: CASSLARGANEKLFF. In DNA, the CDR3 is TGTGCCAGCAGCTTAGCGCGGGGGGCTAATGAAAAACTGTTTTTT.

The chain joins TRBV2 to TRBJ1-2; the D is unclear. Between the trimmed V and J ends, which lost 6 bases and 0 bases, there was a span of 11 bases. CDR3 size: 14 residues. CDR1 is SNHLY and CDR2 is FYNNEI in the germline V gene. This chain's CDR3 is CASSTTQSNYGYTF. The CDR3 bases are TGTGCCAGCAGCACCACACAGTCTAACTATGGCTACACCTTC.

This chain uses TRBV18 with TRBJ2-5; weak D call: TRBD1 (6 bases). The CDR3 covers 14 residues. V gave up 2 bases and J gave up 2 bases, with 9 bases separating them. CDR1 and CDR2 (germline): KGHSH, LQKENI. DNA of the CDR3: TGTGCCAGCTCACCATGGACAGCACAAGAGACCCAGTACTTC. Translated, it gives CASSPWTAQETQYF.

The J gene is TRBJ2-7, the V gene TRBV27; D not resolved. This CDR3 has 14 amino acids. CDR1 is MNHEY and CDR2 is SMNVEV in the germline V gene (reference sequence). The V gene lost 2 bases and the J gene lost 3 bases, with 11 bases spanning the gap. The CDR3 region has the DNA TGTGCCAGCAGTTTAAAGCGTGACTTCTACGAGCAGTACTTC. This encodes CASSLKRDFYEQYF.

The chain combines TRBV19 with TRBJ2-7, with 12 bases lining up with TRBD2. CDR3 length equals 15 residues. V shed 10 bases, J shed 5 bases, and the junction held 12 bases outside the gene matches. Germline V gives CDR1 LNHDA, CDR2 SQIVND (reference sequence). The CDR3 coding sequence is TGTGCCACTTCCTCCCTGACTAGCGGGAGTAACGAGCAGTACTTC. Protein product: CATSSLTSGSNEQYF.

The V call is TRBV4-3, the J call TRBJ2-7; TRBD1 matches 10 bases. The CDR3 covers 16 residues. The germline V gene encodes CDR1 LGHNA and CDR2 YSLEER. The J segment lost 2 bases and the V segment lost 0 bases, leaving 4 bases of the junction unmatched. DNA for the CDR3: TGCGCCAGCAGCCAAGATCGGGGGACAGGGGCCTACGAGCAGTACTTC. Amino acids: CASSQDRGTGAYEQYF.

V gene TRBV7-9 combines with J gene TRBJ2-1; D call uncertain. There are 14 residues in the CDR3. Germline V gives CDR1 SEHNR, CDR2 FQNEAQ (reference sequence). The germline V and J ends were trimmed by 1 base and 5 bases, with 9 bases remaining between them. The CDR3 region is CASSLGLVDNEQFF. In DNA form, the CDR3 reads TGTGCCAGCAGCTTAGGCTTAGTAGACAATGAGCAGTTCTTC.